The 17 T cell receptor beta chains presented below share a single source sample, sequenced in a study of T cells expressing NK-cell markers. For each CDR3 protein, TCRdb gives one entry from its re-call of the 5' RACE reads, without DNA. Reported are about 550,000 distinct CDR3 sequences; the ten largest clones contain 3% to 4.5%. What was sequenced was blood T cells: a sorted CD56 or NKG2C T cell subset, CD4+ or CD8+ T cells, or bulk PBMC T cells (not recorded which). The receptor source for this set is a man younger than 35 in good health.

The chain recombines TRBV5-1 with TRBJ2-2; with no DNA, the TCRdb D assignment of TRBD1 cannot be verified. Germline values: CDR1 SGHRS, CDR2 YFSETQ. The CDR3 runs 22 residues. CDR3 loop: CASSGGRQGTPTTFQNTGELFF.

The chain carries TRBV5-1 and TRBJ1-5; there is no DNA to check the TCRdb D call of TRBD1. The CDR3 covers 16 residues. Looked up from germline, CDR1 is SGHRS and CDR2 is YFSETQ. This CDR3 is CASSLGPGTDNQPQHF.

The chain joins TRBV29-1 to TRBJ2-2; without DNA, the TCRdb call of TRBD1 cannot be checked. CDR3 length equals 13 residues. The germline V gene has CDR1 SQVTM and CDR2 ANQGSEA. This CDR3 is CSVEGHDTGELFF.

CDR3 protein: CASSLTGSSYNEQFF. The V gene is TRBV5-1, the J gene TRBJ2-1. Looked up from germline, CDR1 is SGHRS and CDR2 is YFSETQ. The CDR3 sequence is 15 residues long.

The CDR3 sequence: CASSLDRVTSGSFEQFF. The chain joins TRBV11-2 to TRBJ2-1; TCRdb selects TRBD2, and the lack of DNA leaves this call unchecked. The germline V gene encodes CDR1 SGHAT and CDR2 FQNNGV. This CDR3 is built from 17 residues.

This chain joins TRBV29-1 and TRBJ2-1; TCRdb returns TRBD2, unconfirmable since there is no DNA. Germline V lookup: CDR1 SQVTM, CDR2 ANQGSEA. This CDR3 spans 13 amino acids. CDR3 residues: CSGARTNYNEQFF.

This chain uses TRBV20-1 with TRBJ2-7; TCRdb reports TRBD2, a call that lacks DNA to check it against. CDR1 and CDR2 from the germline V gene are DFQATT and SNEGSKA (reference sequence). The CDR3 covers 16 residues. CDR3 amino acids: CSARDKAPAGGYEQYF.

The chain links TRBV2 to TRBJ1-1. From germline, CDR1 is SNHLY and CDR2 FYNNEI. The CDR3 sequence is 16 residues long. The CDR3 here is CASMKLGAAGNTEAFF.

This rearrangement joins TRBV7-2 to TRBJ2-3; TCRdb indicates TRBD1, and absent DNA this call remains unverified. The length of the CDR3 is 17 residues. The germline gives CDR1 SGHTA, CDR2 FQGNSA. The CDR3 protein is CASSLVLFGGSADTQYF.

The genes are TRBV12-3 or TRBV12-4 and TRBJ2-1; TCRdb outputs TRBD2, but without DNA this stays unchecked. CDR3 length: 15 residues. The CDR3: CASTLGLAGINEQFF.

This rearrangement joins TRBV11-2 to TRBJ1-1; TCRdb's D call, TRBD1, is unchecked because there is no DNA. Germline V lookup: CDR1 SGHAT, CDR2 FQNNGV. The length of the CDR3 is 14 residues. CDR3: CASSPLEGRTEAFF.

This sequence joins TRBV20-1 and TRBJ2-5; TCRdb's D call, TRBD2, is unchecked because there is no DNA. Germline V gene lookup returns CDR1 DFQATT and CDR2 SNEGSKA (reference sequence). CDR3 length: 16 amino acids. CDR3: CSARVSTISGEETQYF.

V gene TRBV11-3 combines with J gene TRBJ2-1; there is no DNA to check the TCRdb D call of TRBD2. The germline V gene has CDR1 SGHNT and CDR2 YENEEA. The CDR3 has 15 residues. CDR3 protein: CASTVPGLANNEQFF.

The chain is built from TRBV7-6 and TRBJ2-5; there is no DNA to check the TCRdb D call of TRBD2. The CDR3 loop spans 16 amino acids. From germline, CDR1 is SGHVS and CDR2 FNYEAQ. The CDR3 sequence: CASSLAGRGYQETQYF.

V and J are TRBV20-1 and TRBJ1-5; the D gene TCRdb calls, TRBD1, cannot be checked with no DNA. Germline assignment: CDR1 DFQATT and CDR2 SNEGSKA (reference sequence). The CDR3 contains 15 residues. This chain's CDR3 is CSVRDRVGNNQPQHF.

The V gene is TRBV3-1, the J gene TRBJ1-1. CDR1 is LGHDT and CDR2 is YNNKEL in the germline V gene (reference sequence). This CDR3 comprises 16 residues. CDR3 loop: CASSQDGQGGNSEAFF. Supplemented by reference TRBV3-1 and TRBJ1-1, the full variable domain reads DTAVSQTPKYLVTQMGNDKSIKCEQNLGHDTMYWYKQDSKKFLKIMFSYNNKELIINETVPNRFSPKSPDKAHLNLHINSLELGDSAVYFCASSQDGQGGNSEAFFGQGTRLTVV.

CDR3 in amino acids: CASSLVGGGITDTQYF. The gene calls are TRBV7-2 and TRBJ2-3; TCRdb designates TRBD2, a call that cannot be tested without DNA. This CDR3 is built from 16 residues. Germline assignment: CDR1 SGHTA and CDR2 FQGNSA.